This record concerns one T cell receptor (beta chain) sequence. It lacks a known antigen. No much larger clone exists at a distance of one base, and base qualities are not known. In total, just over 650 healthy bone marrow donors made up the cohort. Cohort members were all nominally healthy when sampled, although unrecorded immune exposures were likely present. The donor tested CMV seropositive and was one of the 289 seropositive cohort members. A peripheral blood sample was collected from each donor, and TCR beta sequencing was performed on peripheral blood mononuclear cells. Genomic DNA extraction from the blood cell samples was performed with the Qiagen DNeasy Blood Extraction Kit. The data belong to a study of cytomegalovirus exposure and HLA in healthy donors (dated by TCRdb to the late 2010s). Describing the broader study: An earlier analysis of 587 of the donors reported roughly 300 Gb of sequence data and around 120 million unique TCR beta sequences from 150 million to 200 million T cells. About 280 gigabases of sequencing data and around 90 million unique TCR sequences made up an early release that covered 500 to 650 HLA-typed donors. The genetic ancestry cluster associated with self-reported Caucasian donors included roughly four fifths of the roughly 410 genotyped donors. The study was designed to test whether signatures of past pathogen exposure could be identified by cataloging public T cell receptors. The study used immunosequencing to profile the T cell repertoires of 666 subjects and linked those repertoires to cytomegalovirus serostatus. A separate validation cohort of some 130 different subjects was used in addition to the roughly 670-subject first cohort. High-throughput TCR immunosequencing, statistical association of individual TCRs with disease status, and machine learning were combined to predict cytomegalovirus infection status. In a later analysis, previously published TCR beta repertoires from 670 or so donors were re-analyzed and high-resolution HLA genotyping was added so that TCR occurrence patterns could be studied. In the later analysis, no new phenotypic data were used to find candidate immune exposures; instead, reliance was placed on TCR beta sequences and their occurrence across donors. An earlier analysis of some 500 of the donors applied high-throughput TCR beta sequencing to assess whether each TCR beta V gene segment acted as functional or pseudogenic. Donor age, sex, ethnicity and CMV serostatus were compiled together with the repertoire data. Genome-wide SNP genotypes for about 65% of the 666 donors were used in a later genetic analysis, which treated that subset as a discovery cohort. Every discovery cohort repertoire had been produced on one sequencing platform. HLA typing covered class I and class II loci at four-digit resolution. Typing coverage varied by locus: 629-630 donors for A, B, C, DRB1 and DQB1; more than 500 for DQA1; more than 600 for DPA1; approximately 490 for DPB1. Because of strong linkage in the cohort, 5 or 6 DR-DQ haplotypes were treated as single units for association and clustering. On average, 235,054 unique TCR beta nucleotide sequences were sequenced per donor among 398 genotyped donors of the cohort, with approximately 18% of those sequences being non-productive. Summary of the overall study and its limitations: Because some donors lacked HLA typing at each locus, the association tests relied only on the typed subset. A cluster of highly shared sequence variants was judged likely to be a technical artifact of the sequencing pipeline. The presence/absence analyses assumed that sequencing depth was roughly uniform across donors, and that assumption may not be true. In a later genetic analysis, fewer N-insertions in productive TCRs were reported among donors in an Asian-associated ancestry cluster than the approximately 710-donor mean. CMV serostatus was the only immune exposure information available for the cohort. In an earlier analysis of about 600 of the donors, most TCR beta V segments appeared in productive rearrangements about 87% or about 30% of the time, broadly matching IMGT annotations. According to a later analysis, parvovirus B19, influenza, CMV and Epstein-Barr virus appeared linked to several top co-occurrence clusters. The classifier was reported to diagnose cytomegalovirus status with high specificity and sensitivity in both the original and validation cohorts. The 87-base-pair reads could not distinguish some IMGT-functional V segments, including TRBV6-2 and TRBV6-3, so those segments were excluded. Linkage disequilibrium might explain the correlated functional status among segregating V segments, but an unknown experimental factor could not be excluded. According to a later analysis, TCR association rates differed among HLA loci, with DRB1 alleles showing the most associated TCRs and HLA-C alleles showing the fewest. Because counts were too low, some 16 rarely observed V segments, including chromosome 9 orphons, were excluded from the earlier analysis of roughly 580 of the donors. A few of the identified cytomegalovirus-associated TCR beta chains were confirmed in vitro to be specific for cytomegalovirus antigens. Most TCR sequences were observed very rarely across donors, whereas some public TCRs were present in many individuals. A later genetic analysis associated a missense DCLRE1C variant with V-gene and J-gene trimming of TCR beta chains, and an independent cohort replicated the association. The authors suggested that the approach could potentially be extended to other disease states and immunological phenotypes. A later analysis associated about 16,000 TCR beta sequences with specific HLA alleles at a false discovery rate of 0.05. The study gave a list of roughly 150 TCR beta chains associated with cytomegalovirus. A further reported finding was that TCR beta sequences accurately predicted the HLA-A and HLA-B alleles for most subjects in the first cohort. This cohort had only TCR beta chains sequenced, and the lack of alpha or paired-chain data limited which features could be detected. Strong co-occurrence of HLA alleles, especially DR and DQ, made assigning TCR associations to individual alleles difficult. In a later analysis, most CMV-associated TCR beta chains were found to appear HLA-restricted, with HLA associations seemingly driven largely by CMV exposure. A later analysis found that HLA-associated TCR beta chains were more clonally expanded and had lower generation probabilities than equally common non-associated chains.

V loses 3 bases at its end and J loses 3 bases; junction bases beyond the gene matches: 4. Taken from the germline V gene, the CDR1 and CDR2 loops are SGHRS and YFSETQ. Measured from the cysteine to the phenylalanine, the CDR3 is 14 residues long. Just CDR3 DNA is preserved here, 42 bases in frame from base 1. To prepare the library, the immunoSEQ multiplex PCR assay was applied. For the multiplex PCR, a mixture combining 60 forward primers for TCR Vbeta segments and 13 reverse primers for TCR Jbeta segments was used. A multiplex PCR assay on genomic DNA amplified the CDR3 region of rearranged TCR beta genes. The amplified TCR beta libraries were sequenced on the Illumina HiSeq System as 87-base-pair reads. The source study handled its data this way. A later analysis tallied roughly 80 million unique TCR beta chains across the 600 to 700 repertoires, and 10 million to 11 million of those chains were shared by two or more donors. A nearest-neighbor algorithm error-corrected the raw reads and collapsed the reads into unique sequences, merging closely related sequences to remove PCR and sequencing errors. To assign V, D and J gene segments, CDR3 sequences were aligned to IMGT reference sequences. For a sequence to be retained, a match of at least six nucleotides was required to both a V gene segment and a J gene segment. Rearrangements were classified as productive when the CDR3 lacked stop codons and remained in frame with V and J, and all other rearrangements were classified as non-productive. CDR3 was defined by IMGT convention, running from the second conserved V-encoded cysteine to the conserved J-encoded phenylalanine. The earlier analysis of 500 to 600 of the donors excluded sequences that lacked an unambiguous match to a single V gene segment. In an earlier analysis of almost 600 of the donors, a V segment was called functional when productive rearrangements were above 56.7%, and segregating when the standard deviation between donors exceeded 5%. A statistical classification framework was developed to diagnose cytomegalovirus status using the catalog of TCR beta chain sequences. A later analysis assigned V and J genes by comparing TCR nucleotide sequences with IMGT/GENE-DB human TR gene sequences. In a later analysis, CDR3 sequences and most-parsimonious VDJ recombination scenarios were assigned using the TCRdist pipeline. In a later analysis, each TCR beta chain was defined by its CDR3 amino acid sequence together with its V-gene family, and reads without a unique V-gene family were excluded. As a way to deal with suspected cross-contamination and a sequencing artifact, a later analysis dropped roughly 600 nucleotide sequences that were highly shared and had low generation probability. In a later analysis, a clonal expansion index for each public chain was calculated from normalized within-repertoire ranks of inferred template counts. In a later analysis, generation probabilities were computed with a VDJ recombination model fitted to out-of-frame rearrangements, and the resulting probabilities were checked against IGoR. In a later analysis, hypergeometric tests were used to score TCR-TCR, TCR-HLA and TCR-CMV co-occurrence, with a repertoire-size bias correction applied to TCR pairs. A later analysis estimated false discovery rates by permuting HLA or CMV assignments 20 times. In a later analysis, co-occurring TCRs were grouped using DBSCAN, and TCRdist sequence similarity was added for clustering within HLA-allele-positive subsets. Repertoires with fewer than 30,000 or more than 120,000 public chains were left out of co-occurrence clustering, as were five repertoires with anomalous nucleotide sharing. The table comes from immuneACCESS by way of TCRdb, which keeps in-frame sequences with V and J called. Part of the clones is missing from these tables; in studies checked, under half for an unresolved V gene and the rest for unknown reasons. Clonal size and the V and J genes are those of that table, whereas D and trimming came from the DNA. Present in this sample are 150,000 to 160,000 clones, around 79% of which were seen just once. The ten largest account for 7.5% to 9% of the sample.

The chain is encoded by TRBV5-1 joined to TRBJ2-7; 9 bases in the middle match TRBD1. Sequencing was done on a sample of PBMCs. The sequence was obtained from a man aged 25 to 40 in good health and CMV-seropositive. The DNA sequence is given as TGCGCCAGCAGCTCCGGGACAGGGATCTACGAGCAGTACTTC. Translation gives CASSSGTGIYEQYF.